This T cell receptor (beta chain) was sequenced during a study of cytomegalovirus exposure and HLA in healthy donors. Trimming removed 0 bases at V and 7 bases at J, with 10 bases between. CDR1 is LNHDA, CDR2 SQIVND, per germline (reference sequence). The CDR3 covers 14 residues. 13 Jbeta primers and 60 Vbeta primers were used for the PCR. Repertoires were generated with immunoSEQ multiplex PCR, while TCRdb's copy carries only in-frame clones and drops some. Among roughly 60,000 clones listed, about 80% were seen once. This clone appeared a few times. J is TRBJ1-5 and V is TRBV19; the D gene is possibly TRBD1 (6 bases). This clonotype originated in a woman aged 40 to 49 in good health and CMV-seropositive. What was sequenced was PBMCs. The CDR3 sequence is CASSIEDSGQPQHF. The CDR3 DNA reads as TGTGCCAGTAGTATAGAGGACAGCGGCCAGCCCCAGCATTTT.